This T cell receptor (beta chain) was recorded in a study of beta chain features in type 1 diabetes. Study-wide findings and caveats: Shorter TCRB CDR3s, moderately but significantly so, were found in Type 1 diabetes patients in all four CD4+ subsets. Healthy donors had naive, central memory and Treg TCRB repertoires that appeared less similar than those seen among patients.

Germline V CDR1 and CDR2: LNHDA, SQIVND (reference sequence). This CDR3 is 14 amino acids long. V gave up 5 bases and J gave up 4 bases, with 14 bases separating them. Blood was collected once per donor into heparin, averaging roughly 120 mL. This clone showed up just a few times. Its cognate antigen is unknown. Expressed TCRB transcripts got sequenced, as all isolated RNA was reverse transcribed. The assay was immunoSEQ multiplex PCR, and TCRdb's table has in-frame clones only and misses some. The data show a few hundred thousand clones, 20% seen once. This clonotype originated in a woman between 40 and 50 years old with type 1 diabetes. The sequenced sample was naive CD4+ T cells from blood. V usage is TRBV19 and J usage is TRBJ1-1; D is uncertain. CDR3 residues: CASSLKRSGTEAFF. CDR3 bases: TGTGCCAGTAGTCTCAAAAGATCGGGCACTGAAGCTTTCTTT.